This is a list of T cell receptor beta chains from one sample in a study of cytomegalovirus exposure and HLA in healthy donors. This table comes from immunoSEQ multiplex PCR, and its TCRdb copy is limited to in-frame clones, with some not included. The sample carries about 160,000 clones, roughly 76% recorded once. Sequences were obtained from PBMCs. Receptor source: a man in his sixties in good health and CMV-seronegative. Both conserved end residues are part of each CDR3. D genes are given only for firm matches. Only some rows state a clone size, as once, few, many or a class for expanded clones.

V gene	J gene	D gene	clone size	CDR3 DNA	CDR3 protein
TRBV7-2	TRBJ2-5	-	-	TGTGCCAGCAGCTTAGCGCGGGGCCAATGGAGGTACTTC	CASSLARGQWRYF
TRBV28	TRBJ2-3	TRBD2	-	TGTGCCAGCAGAGAGCATAGCGGGAACACAGATACGCAGTATTTT	CASREHSGNTDTQYF
TRBV11-2	TRBJ1-2	-	-	TGTGCCAGCAGCTTACAGGGTGGAATCTATGGCTACACCTTC	CASSLQGGIYGYTF
TRBV7-2	TRBJ2-1	TRBD2	-	TGTGCCAGCAGCGGGACTAGCGGACTCCCCTACAATGAGCAGTTCTTC	CASSGTSGLPYNEQFF
TRBV27	TRBJ2-7	-	-	TGTGCCAGCAGTTTAGTATGGCAGGGCACCTACGAGCAGTACTTC	CASSLVWQGTYEQYF
TRBV6-6	TRBJ2-2	TRBD1	few	TGTGCCAGCAGTCCGGACAGGGTCGGTGCCGGGGAGCTGTTTTTT	CASSPDRVGAGELFF
TRBV28	TRBJ1-4	TRBD1	-	TGTGCCAGCAATTCCCGGGACAGGGTAGGCGAAAAACTGTTTTTT	CASNSRDRVGEKLFF
TRBV19	TRBJ2-5	TRBD2	-	TGTGCCAGTAGCCCCGTTTTTGCAGCGGGGGTCCAAGAGACCCAGTACTTC	CASSPVFAAGVQETQYF
TRBV21-1	TRBJ2-3	-	-	TGTGCCAGCAGCAAAGAGCAGGGGCACACAGATACGCAGTATTTT	CASSKEQGHTDTQYF
TRBV19	TRBJ1-2	TRBD1	once	TGTGCCAGTAGTATCTCGACAGGGGTGACTGGCTACACCTTC	CASSISTGVTGYTF
TRBV5-8	TRBJ2-7	TRBD1	once	TGTGCCAGCCCACAGGGGATCTACGAGCAGTACTTC	CASPQGIYEQYF
TRBV5-4	TRBJ2-3	-	few	TGTGCCAGCAGCCCGTGGGCGCCGTACCGATATAGCACAGATACGCAGTATTTT	CASSPWAPYRYSTDTQYF
TRBV5-6	TRBJ1-2	-	-	TGTGCCAGCAGCTTGAGGGAGATCAACTATGGCTACACCTTC	CASSLREINYGYTF
TRBV25-1	TRBJ2-7	-	-	TGTGCCAGTAGTAGGAGCGGGTGGGACGGCTACGAGCAGTACTTC	CASSRSGWDGYEQYF
TRBV7-9	TRBJ2-7	TRBD2	-	TGTGCCAGCAGCTTAGTTGCGGGAGTGGGCGAGCAGTACTTC	CASSLVAGVGEQYF
TRBV5-6	TRBJ1-2	-	few	TGTGCCAGCAGCCTCGTGAGGGGGGGTGGCTACACCTTC	CASSLVRGGGYTF
TRBV9	TRBJ2-3	-	-	TGTGCCAGCAGCGTAGATTCGGCAGGGGTGCCAGATACGCAGTATTTT	CASSVDSAGVPDTQYF
TRBV6-1	TRBJ2-1	TRBD2	-	TGTGCCAGCAGGGTAGGGCTAGCGGGCTACAATGAGCAGTTCTTC	CASRVGLAGYNEQFF
TRBV4-3	TRBJ1-2	TRBD1	-	TGCGCCAGCAGCCAAGATCCTGGCGCTACAGGGGCACCAAACTATGGCTACACCTTC	CASSQDPGATGAPNYGYTF
TRBV5-4	TRBJ1-1	-	-	TGTGCCAGCAGCAGGACAGATCACACTGAAGCTTTCTTT	CASSRTDHTEAFF
TRBV2	TRBJ1-5	-	few	TGTGCCAGCAGCCGCGAAGTTTATAGCAATCAGCCCCAGCATTTT	CASSREVYSNQPQHF
TRBV7-9	TRBJ2-3	TRBD1	-	TGTTCCAGCAGACTAAACGGACAGGGGGATTGGGATACGCAGTATTTT	CSSRLNGQGDWDTQYF